The 20 T cell receptor beta chains in this list originate from one sample, sequenced in a study of T cells in women clearing cervical HPV infection. Using immunoSEQ multiplex PCR, the repertoire was profiled, and TCRdb retains in-frame clones only, with some absent. In all, the sample yields tens of thousands of clones. Sequences were obtained from blood buffy coat. The receptors come from a woman aged 18-70 years with a cervical HPV16 infection that either progressed to CIN3+ or cleared (not recorded which).

Regarding this clone: Sequencing ends 3 residues short of the CDR3 end; the germline J gene provides the rest. This chain links TRBV9 with TRBJ2-1; weak D call: TRBD1 (6 bases). From germline, CDR1 is SGDLS and CDR2 YYNGEE. The CDR3 contains 11 residues. V lost 5 bases to trimming and J lost 9 bases, with 9 bases between them. CDR3 sequence reads: CASRRGFEQFF. CDR3 DNA, as far as it was read: TGTGCCAGCAGGAGGGGGTTTGAG.

CDR3 DNA, as far as it was read: TGTGCCAGCAGCTTAACGGGGATCGGACTAGCGGGAGAGTCCTCCAAAAACATC. Its protein product is CASSLTGIGLAGESSKNI. From start to end, the CDR3 is CASSLTGIGLAGESSKNIYTF. This chain joins TRBV7-3 and TRBJ1-2; no clear D. The sequence runs out 3 residues before the end of the CDR3; the remainder is reconstructed from the germline J gene. This CDR3 has 21 amino acids. The germline V gene has CDR1 SGHTA and CDR2 FQGTGA.

Remarks on this clone: The junction does not match germline at one end; this may be a read error. Sequencing ends 3 residues short of the CDR3 end; the germline J gene provides the rest. J is TRBJ1-6 and V is TRBV4-2; no clear D gene. The CDR3 is 12 residues long. Germline V gene data show CDR1 as LGHNA and CDR2 as YNFKEQ. The CDR3 is CASSHSRSALHF. The part of the CDR3 DNA that was read is TGCGCCAGCAGCCACTCTAGGTCGGCC.

Turning to this clone: The CDR3 extends 3 residues past the end of the read, so its final part is completed from the germline J gene. The chain combines TRBV18 with TRBJ1-1; 7 bases line up with TRBD1. The J segment lost 3 bases and the V segment lost 5 bases, leaving 3 bases of the junction unmatched. This CDR3 has 13 amino acids. Germline V gives CDR1 KGHSH, CDR2 LQKENI. CDR3 sequence: CASSSTGDTEAFF. CDR3 bases read: TGTGCCAGCTCATCAACAGGGGACACTGAA. Full variable domain (missing parts from reference TRBV18 and TRBJ1-1): NAGVMQNPRHLVRRRGQEARLRCSPMKGHSHVYWYRQLPEEGLKFMVYLQKENIIDESGMPKERFSAEFPKEGPSILRIQQVVRGDSAAYFCASSSTGDTEAFFGQGTRLTVV.

As to this clone: The DNA ends 3 residues before the CDR3 does, and the rest of the CDR3 is filled in from the germline J gene. The chain links TRBV7-9 to TRBJ2-7, with D hard to call. Trimming pared 1 base from V and 4 bases from J, leaving 8 bases between. Germline CDR1 reads SEHNR; CDR2 reads FQNEAQ (reference sequence). The CDR3 covers 13 residues. The sequenced CDR3 bases are TGTGCCAGCAGCTTAGGTCGCACATACGAG. It translates to CASSLGRTYE. The full CDR3 sequence reads CASSLGRTYEQYF. The variable domain in full, completed from reference TRBV7-9 and TRBJ2-7, reads DTGVSQNPRHKITKRGQNVTFRCDPISEHNRLYWYRQTLGQGPEFLTYFQNEAQLEKSRLLSDRFSAERPKGSFSTLEIQRTEQGDSAMYLCASSLGRTYEQYFGPGTRLTVT.

In regard to this clone: Read coverage stops 3 residues before the CDR3 terminus; the germline J gene supplies the remainder. The rearrangement joins TRBV5-1 to TRBJ2-2, with TRBD2 as a possible D gene (5 bases). Trimming pared 0 bases from V and 5 bases from J, leaving 14 bases between. CDR1 is SGHRS, CDR2 YFSETQ, per germline. This CDR3 is 16 amino acids long. CDR3 DNA (partial): TGCGCCAGCAGCTTGGAGGCGGAGGCAAGGACCGGGGAG. It translates to CASSLEAEARTGE. The CDR3, in full, reads CASSLEAEARTGELFF.

Concerning this clone itself: The read gets to within 3 residues of the CDR3 end, and the germline J gene fills in the rest. The chain uses TRBV6-2 or TRBV6-3 and TRBJ2-3, with D maybe TRBD1 (6 bases). Germline V gene lookup returns CDR1 MNHEY and CDR2 SVGEGT. The CDR3 is 14 residues long. Incomplete CDR3 DNA: TGTGCCAGCAGTTACTCTGGGGGCGGAGAGACG. This codes for CASSYSGGGET. The full CDR3 is CASSYSGGGETQYF.

About this clone: Coverage ceases 3 residues before the CDR3 finishes, and the germline J gene fills in the end. The chain joins TRBV6-2 or TRBV6-3 to TRBJ2-3, with D maybe TRBD1 (5 bases). The CDR3 is made up of 12 amino acids. CDR1 is MNHEY, CDR2 SVGEGT, per germline. The sequenced CDR3 bases are TGTGCCAGCAGTTACTCTCGACAGACG. Amino acids: CASSYSRQT. The entire CDR3 protein reads CASSYSRQTQYF.

Turning to this clone: The sequence runs out 3 residues before the end of the CDR3; the remainder is reconstructed from the germline J gene. The V and J genes are TRBV7-2 and TRBJ2-7, with no clear D. From germline, CDR1 is SGHTA and CDR2 FQGNSA. The V end was cut by 2 bases, the J end by 0 bases, with 8 bases between. The CDR3 loop spans 14 amino acids. CDR3 amino acids: CASSLPGSSYEQYF. The part of the CDR3 DNA that was read is TGTGCCAGCAGCTTACCCGGTAGCTCCTACGAG.

Turning to this clone: The CDR3 goes on 3 residues after the read ends, and that part is filled in from the germline J gene. This rearrangement joins TRBV5-1 to TRBJ2-3; D not resolved. Germline CDR1 is SGHRS and CDR2 is YFSETQ. The ends were cut back, 2 bases at V and 1 base at J, with 11 bases in the middle. This CDR3 region has 15 residues. CDR3 DNA, as far as it was read: TGCGCCAGCAGCTTCGAAGATGCGGGCACAGATACG. Amino acid sequence: CASSFEDAGTDT. The whole CDR3 protein is CASSFEDAGTDTQYF.

To note about this clone: The read ends 3 residues before the CDR3 terminus; that terminus is restored from the germline J gene. The chain has TRBV20-1 and TRBJ1-4; 9 bases are shared with TRBD1. Per germline, CDR1 DFQATT and CDR2 SNEGSKA (reference sequence). Trimming removed 1 base from V and 6 bases from J; junction bases left unmatched: 6. The CDR3 runs to 15 residues. The CDR3 spells CSARAMGTGHEKLFF. CDR3 bases read: TGCAGTGCTAGAGCGATGGGGACAGGGCATGAAAAA.

In the case of this clone: The sequenced fragment ends 3 residues before the CDR3 boundary, so the rest is inferred from the germline J gene. The V call is TRBV20-1, the J call TRBJ2-4; D possibly corresponds to TRBD1 (5 bases). Germline loops: CDR1 DFQATT, CDR2 SNEGSKA (reference sequence). V was pared by 0 bases and J by 6 bases, with 15 bases between. The CDR3 is 15 residues long. CDR3: CSARDSGRVLNIQYF. The CDR3 DNA, read in part, is TGCAGTGCTAGAGATTCAGGCAGGGTCCTAAACATT.

The CDR3 is CASSTLGGQKPYEQYF. The sequenced part of the CDR3 DNA is TGCGCCAGCTCGACCCTAGGGGGCCAAAAACCCTACGAG. The gene calls are TRBV5-1 and TRBJ2-7; 7 bases fit TRBD1. The read finishes 3 residues shy of the CDR3 end, and the germline J gene is used to complete it. Germline V CDR1 and CDR2: SGHRS, YFSETQ. Trimming at V came to 7 bases and at J to 2 bases, leaving 15 bases not matched to a gene. The length of the CDR3 is 16 residues.

With regard to this clone: The read terminates 3 residues before the CDR3 end, so the remaining end is supplied by the germline J gene. The rearrangement links TRBV7-9 to TRBJ1-2; D is unresolved. This CDR3 is 15 amino acids long. The germline V gene has CDR1 SEHNR and CDR2 FQNEAQ (reference sequence). The CDR3 DNA, read in part, is TGTGCCAGCAGCTTAGCTAGCGGAGCCACCTACGAC. Its translation is CASSLASGATYD. The whole CDR3 reads CASSLASGATYDYTF.

This CDR3 is CASRALGIGTDTQYF. Incomplete CDR3 DNA: TGTGCCAGCAGGGCCCTAGGAATCGGGACAGATACG. The rearrangement uses TRBV28 and TRBJ2-3, with no clear D. The sequence runs out 3 residues before the end of the CDR3; the remainder is reconstructed from the germline J gene. The CDR3 loop spans 15 amino acids. Germline V gene sequence: CDR1 MDHEN, CDR2 SYDVKM. Trimming took off 6 bases at V and 3 bases at J, with 16 bases between the two ends.

Comments on this clone: The read ends 3 residues early relative to the CDR3; the germline J gene fills the gap. J is TRBJ1-2 and V is TRBV29-1; TRBD1 matches 7 bases. Germline CDR1 SQVTM, CDR2 ANQGSEA. The CDR3 consists of 16 residues. V was clipped by 0 bases and J by 0 bases; unmatched bases: 7. The sequenced CDR3 bases are TGCAGCGTTGAAGAACCAGGGGGGAGAGCTAACTATGGC. Translation: CSVEEPGGRANYG. The whole CDR3 sequence reads CSVEEPGGRANYGYTF.

Of note for this clone: The CDR3 is cut off 3 residues early in the read; its end comes from the germline J gene. Other nucleotide sequences from this sample produce the same CDR3. The rearrangement joins TRBV20-1 to TRBJ2-7, with 10 bases identical to TRBD2. The CDR3 length is 16 residues. V shed 0 bases, J shed 6 bases, and the junction held 11 bases outside the gene matches. Germline values: CDR1 DFQATT, CDR2 SNEGSKA (reference sequence). The CDR3 sequence is CSARDTLAGVLGEQYF. The part of the CDR3 DNA that was read is TGCAGTGCTAGAGACACTCTAGCGGGAGTATTAGGCGAG.

As to this clone: The read terminates 3 residues ahead of where the CDR3 ends, so the germline J gene completes it. V and J are TRBV6-2 or TRBV6-3 and TRBJ2-1; 7 nucleotides align to TRBD2. V trimming: 2 bases; J trimming: 5 bases; junction bases outside the gene matches: 6. Looked up from germline, CDR1 is MNHEY and CDR2 is SVGEGT. This CDR3 region has 15 residues. The CDR3 bases that were read are TGTGCCAGCAGTTACCCGGCTAGCGGAAACAATGAG. Encoded protein: CASSYPASGNNE. The whole CDR3 reads CASSYPASGNNEQFF.

Details on this clone: The read halts 3 residues ahead of the CDR3 end, with the missing end drawn from the germline J gene. V is TRBV6-2 or TRBV6-3 and J is TRBJ2-3; perhaps TRBD1 as D (5 bases). There are 15 residues in the CDR3. CDR1 and CDR2 from the germline V gene are MNHEY and SVGEGT. The DNA read from the CDR3 is TGTGCCAGCAGTTCGCAATGGGGCGCGAATCAGCCG. The encoded protein is CASSSQWGANQP. The full CDR3 sequence reads CASSSQWGANQPQYF.

Notes on this clone: With the read ending 3 residues before the CDR3 end, the germline J gene is used to fill in that end. The gene calls are TRBV5-4 and TRBJ2-2; perhaps TRBD1 as D (5 bases). The CDR3 has 16 amino acids. The germline V gene has CDR1 SGHNT and CDR2 YYREEE (reference sequence). The V end lost 0 bases, the J end lost 2 bases, and 11 bases lay between the germline ends. CDR3 sequence: CASSLGPRGNTGELFF. The sequenced CDR3 bases are TGTGCCAGCAGCTTGGGGCCTAGGGGCAACACCGGGGAG.